One and the same sample provided the 15 T cell receptor beta chains below, sequenced in a study of control samples from healthy donors and cancer patients. TCRdb keeps only in-frame clones here, not all; method: immunoSEQ multiplex PCR. Of about 120,000 clones in the sample, about 90% were seen once. Sequencing input: blood. Receptor source: a man aged 18 to 29 in good health.

This chain connects TRBV27 to TRBJ2-7, with 10 bases aligning to TRBD2. V was pared by 4 bases and J by 5 bases, with 11 bases of the junction left unmatched. The germline CDR1 and CDR2 sequences are MNHEY and SMNVEV (reference sequence). This CDR3 spans 16 amino acids. CDR3 DNA: TGTGCCAGCAGTTCCAACCTAGCGGGAGTTTCCAACGAGCAGTACTTC. This sequence encodes CASSSNLAGVSNEQYF.

This clone was counted a single time. The CDR3 sequence is CASSYRSQRGGYTF. For the CDR3, the DNA is TGTGCCAGCAGTTACAGGTCCCAGCGAGGTGGCTACACCTTC. V and J are TRBV6-5 and TRBJ1-2; no clear D. Trimming cost V 2 bases and J 7 bases, with 14 bases left between them. Germline V CDR1 and CDR2: MNHEY, SVGAGI. This CDR3 comprises 14 residues.

The chain joins TRBV6-1 to TRBJ2-1; no definite D call. Germline V CDR1 and CDR2: MNHNS, SASEGT. Between the trimmed V and J ends, which lost 3 bases and 0 bases, there was a span of 9 bases. The CDR3 has 15 residues. The CDR3 region has the DNA TGTGCCAGCAGTGACGACTGGAGCTCCTACAATGAGCAGTTCTTC. It encodes CASSDDWSSYNEQFF.

V usage is TRBV4-1 and J usage is TRBJ1-4, with 9 bases identical to TRBD1. Germline CDR1 is MGHRA and CDR2 is YSYEKL. V trimming: 3 bases; J trimming: 8 bases; junction bases outside the gene matches: 19. The CDR3 extends over 19 amino acids. The CDR3 loop reads CASSHPVSPGTGPGEKLFF. In nucleotides, the CDR3 is TGCGCCAGCAGCCACCCGGTCTCACCGGGGACAGGGCCGGGAGAAAAACTGTTTTTT.

This clone was recorded once. The chain couples TRBV7-3 to TRBJ1-1; D gene unclear. This CDR3 comprises 13 residues. CDR1 SGHTA and CDR2 FQGTGA come from the germline V gene. V was pared by 5 bases and J by 7 bases, with 14 bases between. This CDR3 reads CASSPRWGGEAFF. In DNA, the CDR3 is TGTGCCAGCAGCCCCCGTTGGGGAGGTGAAGCTTTCTTT.

J is TRBJ2-7 and V is TRBV11-1; D is possibly TRBD1 (5 bases). V was clipped by 2 bases and J by 7 bases, with 21 bases between them. Germline V gene sequence: CDR1 SGHAT, CDR2 FQDESV (reference sequence). The CDR3 spans 16 residues. The CDR3 nucleotides read TGTGCCAGCAGCTTAACCCCTGGGGCGATTAAAGATGAGCAGTACTTC. Residues: CASSLTPGAIKDEQYF. The entire variable domain, with the rest obtained from reference TRBV11-1 and TRBJ2-7, is as follows: EAEVAQSPRYKITEKSQAVAFWCDPISGHATLYWYRQILGQGPELLVQFQDESVVDDSQLPKDRFSAERLKGVDSTLKIQPAELGDSAMYLCASSLTPGAIKDEQYFGPGTRLTVT.

This clone showed up just a few times. V and J are TRBV7-3 and TRBJ2-1; 10 bases align to TRBD2. The length of the CDR3 is 19 residues. Germline loops: CDR1 SGHTA, CDR2 FQGTGA. Unmatched junction bases numbered 11, after V lost 3 bases and J lost 0 bases. CDR3 residues: CASSLLSGTSDSSYNEQFF. CDR3 bases: TGTGCCAGCAGCTTGCTCTCCGGGACTAGCGATAGCTCCTACAATGAGCAGTTCTTC.

The genes are TRBV19 and TRBJ2-5, with 12 bases fitting TRBD2. There are 17 residues in the CDR3. V gave up 5 bases and J gave up 5 bases; unmatched junction bases: 12. CDR1 LNHDA and CDR2 SQIVND come from the germline V gene (reference sequence). This chain's CDR3 is CASSETSGRRWAETQYF. In nucleotides, the CDR3 is TGTGCCAGTAGTGAGACTAGCGGGAGAAGATGGGCGGAGACCCAGTACTTC.

The chain uses TRBV7-2 and TRBJ2-3, with D perhaps TRBD1 or TRBD2 (5 bases each). The CDR3 spans 15 residues. Trimming removed 3 bases at V and 6 bases at J, with 16 bases between. CDR1 and CDR2 from the germline V gene are SGHTA and FQGNSA. The CDR3 is CASSFKAGTGDTQYF. The CDR3 DNA is TGTGCCAGCAGCTTCAAGGCAGGGACGGGTGATACGCAGTATTTT.

The chain is built from TRBV2 and TRBJ1-5, with a tentative D call TRBD1 (6 bases). V shed 5 bases and J shed 3 bases, with 23 bases lying between them. CDR3 length: 18 residues. The germline CDR1 and CDR2 sequences are SNHLY and FYNNEI. This chain's CDR3 is CASSSNGDRFNHNQPQHF. CDR3 coding DNA: TGTGCCAGCAGTTCAAACGGTGACAGGTTCAATCACAATCAGCCCCAGCATTTT.

The chain carries TRBV7-9 and TRBJ2-1; 7 nucleotides align to TRBD2. Germline CDR1 is SEHNR and CDR2 is FQNEAQ (reference sequence). Trimming took 2 bases from V and 5 from J; bases not matched to a gene: 6. The CDR3 is 15 amino acids. CDR3 DNA: TGTGCCAGCAGCTTACTCCTAGCGGAGGACAATGAGCAGTTCTTC. The encoded protein is CASSLLLAEDNEQFF.

The rearrangement joins TRBV9 to TRBJ2-2; D not certain. The germline gives CDR1 SGDLS, CDR2 YYNGEE. CDR3 length equals 14 residues. Trimming left V 0 bases short and J 4 bases short, with 7 bases between. CDR3 residues: CASSVVPGTGELFF. CDR3 DNA: TGTGCCAGCAGCGTAGTCCCGGGCACCGGGGAGCTGTTTTTT.

The rearrangement links TRBV21-1 to TRBJ2-6; the listed D gene, TRBD1, was not tested against the DNA. TRBV21-1 is an annotated pseudogene. The CDR3 is 17 amino acids. This CDR3 is CASSKVGTGPGANVLTF. CDR3 in DNA: TGTGCCAGCAGCAAAGTAGGGACAGGGCCTGGGGCCAACGTCCTGACTTTC.

This clone was seen only once. Compared with germline, one end of the junction differs, possibly owing to a read error. The chain couples TRBV7-7 to TRBJ2-5; 7 bases match TRBD1. The CDR3 has 16 residues. Germline CDR1 is SSHAT and CDR2 is FNYEAQ (reference sequence). Here the CDR3 reads CASSPSERTGQETQYF. CDR3 coding DNA: TGTGCTAGCAGTCCATCTGAGCGGACAGGCCAAGAGACCCAGTACTTC.

This chain connects TRBV6-1 to TRBJ1-4, with a possible D match to TRBD1 (5 bases). CDR3 size: 15 residues. Germline V gives CDR1 MNHNS, CDR2 SASEGT. V lost 2 bases and J 0 bases, leaving 7 bases between the germline ends. For the CDR3, the DNA is TGTGCCAGCAGTGAATGGGGGACAACTAATGAAAAACTGTTTTTT. Protein: CASSEWGTTNEKLFF.